This T cell receptor (beta chain) was retrieved from a study of shared clonotypes between healthy human individuals. Study observations and caveats: Unshared clonotypes carried lower generation probabilities than those common to all four donors. Compared with memory subsets, naive subsets generally had larger estimated richness.

Only in-frame clones appear in the TCRdb table, and some are missing; sequencing was by immunoSEQ multiplex PCR. This table holds approximately 1,000,000 clones, approximately 80% found once. As to this clone: Its target is unknown.

CDR1 is SGHNT, CDR2 YENEEA, per germline. J lost 6 bases, V lost 3 bases, and 5 bases had no gene match. This CDR3 spans 13 amino acids. The chain carries TRBV11-3 and TRBJ2-7; TRBD2 matches 7 bases. This sequence was found in a man between 18 and 29 years old in good health. Some clones in this sample may be carry-over from other donors' samples. Specimen: memory CD4+ T cells from PBMCs. The subset denotes: CD45RA-negative fraction. The DNA for the CDR3 is TGTGCCAGCAGCTTCACTAGCGTTAGCGAGCAGTACTTC. Protein: CASSFTSVSEQYF.